This record looks at one TCR beta chain sequence and its context. The antigen is undetermined. 13 Jbeta primers and 60 Vbeta primers were used for the PCR. Only in-frame clones appear in the TCRdb table, and some are missing; sequencing was by immunoSEQ multiplex PCR. Among under 300,000 clones listed, about four fifths were seen once. Donors likely had unrecorded immune exposures despite being nominally healthy when sampled. This record belongs to a study of cytomegalovirus exposure and HLA in healthy donors. Overall study results and limits: Immune exposure data for these donors was limited to CMV serostatus. It has been reported that TCR beta sequences accurately predicted the HLA-A and HLA-B alleles of most subjects. Several of the most significant clusters were apparently associated with common viral pathogens in a later analysis.

CDR1 SGHTA and CDR2 FQGTGA come from the germline V gene. The ends lost 3 bases at V and 4 bases at J; junction bases unmatched: 19. The CDR3 sequence is 19 residues long. The receptor was derived from a woman in her 40s in good health and CMV-seropositive. The chain is built from TRBV7-3 and TRBJ1-1; 8 bases map to TRBD1. Sequenced: PBMCs. The CDR3 here is CASSFKPSGQGQRGTEAFF. As DNA, the CDR3 is TGTGCCAGCAGCTTTAAGCCCTCCGGACAGGGTCAGAGGGGCACTGAAGCTTTCTTT.